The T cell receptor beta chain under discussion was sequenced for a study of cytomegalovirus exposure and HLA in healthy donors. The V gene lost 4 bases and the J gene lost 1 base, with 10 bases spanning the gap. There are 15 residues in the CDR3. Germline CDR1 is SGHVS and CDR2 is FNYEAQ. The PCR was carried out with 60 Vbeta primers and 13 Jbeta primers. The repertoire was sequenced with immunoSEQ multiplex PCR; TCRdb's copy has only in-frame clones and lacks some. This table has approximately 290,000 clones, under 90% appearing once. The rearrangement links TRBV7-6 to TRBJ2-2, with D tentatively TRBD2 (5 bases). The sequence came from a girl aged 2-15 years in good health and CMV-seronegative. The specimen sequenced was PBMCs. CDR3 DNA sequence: TGTGCCAGCAGCTCAGGACTCCTGAACACCGGGGAGCTGTTTTTT. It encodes CASSSGLLNTGELFF.